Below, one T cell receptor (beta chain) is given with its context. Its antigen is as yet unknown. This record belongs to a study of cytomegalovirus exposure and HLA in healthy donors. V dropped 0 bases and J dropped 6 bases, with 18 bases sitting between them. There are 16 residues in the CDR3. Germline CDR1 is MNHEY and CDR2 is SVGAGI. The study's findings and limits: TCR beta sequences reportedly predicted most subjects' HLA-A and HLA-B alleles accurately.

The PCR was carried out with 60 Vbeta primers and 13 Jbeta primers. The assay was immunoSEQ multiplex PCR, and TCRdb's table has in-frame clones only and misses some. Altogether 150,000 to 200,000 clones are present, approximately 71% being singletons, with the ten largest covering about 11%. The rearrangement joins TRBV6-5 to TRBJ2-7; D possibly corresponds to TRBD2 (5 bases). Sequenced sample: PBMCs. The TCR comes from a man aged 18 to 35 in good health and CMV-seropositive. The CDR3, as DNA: TGTGCCAGCAGTTACTCCCGGACTCCCAAAGGTGTCGAGCAGTACTTC. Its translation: CASSYSRTPKGVEQYF.